Only one count was recorded for the clone carrying this TCR beta chain. Sequenced by immunoSEQ multiplex PCR; TCRdb stores in-frame clones only, minus some. This table has some 40,000 clones, about 89% appearing once. This sample stems from a study of PD-L1 blockade in urothelial cancer. As for the study in general: Analysis of the blood was performed 3 weeks (second dose) and 6 weeks after treatment start. Per blood sample, T cells had a median of roughly 150,000.

Indicated time point: peripheral blood 6 weeks after treatment start. The study collected 1 to 8 samples per patient, pretreatment and on-treatment. From germline, CDR1 is SNHLY and CDR2 FYNNEI. There are 13 residues in the CDR3. V dropped 10 bases and J dropped 4 bases, with 16 bases sitting between them. This sequence originates from a man between 65 and 85 years old with urothelial cancer. The sample was PBMCs, taken around atezolizumab (anti-PD-L1) treatment. The rearrangement links TRBV2 to TRBJ1-1; D is unresolved. The CDR3 region is CATNAVEGTEAFF. CDR3 sequence (DNA): TGTGCCACGAACGCCGTGGAGGGCACTGAAGCTTTCTTT.